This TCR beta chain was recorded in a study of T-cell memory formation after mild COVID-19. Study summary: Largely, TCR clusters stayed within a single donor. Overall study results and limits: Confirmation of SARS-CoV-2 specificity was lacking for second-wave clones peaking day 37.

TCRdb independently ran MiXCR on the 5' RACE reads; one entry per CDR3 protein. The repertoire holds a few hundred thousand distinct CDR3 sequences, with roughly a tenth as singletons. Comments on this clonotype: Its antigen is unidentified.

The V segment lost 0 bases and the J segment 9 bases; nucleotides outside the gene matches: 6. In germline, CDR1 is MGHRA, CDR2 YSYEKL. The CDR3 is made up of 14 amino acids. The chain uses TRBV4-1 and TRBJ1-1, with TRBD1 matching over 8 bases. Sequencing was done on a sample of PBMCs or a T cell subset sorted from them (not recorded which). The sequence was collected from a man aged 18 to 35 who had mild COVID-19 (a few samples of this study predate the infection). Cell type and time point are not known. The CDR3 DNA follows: TGCGCCAGCAGCCAAGATGGGACAGGTGCAAAAGCTTTCTTT. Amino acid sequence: CASSQDGTGAKAFF.